These 9 T cell receptor beta chains came from one sample sequenced in a study of vaccination effects on CD4 cells after COVID-19. Sequenced by immunoSEQ multiplex PCR; TCRdb stores in-frame clones only, minus some. The data hold approximately 15,000 clones, with 76% observed a single time. These receptors have no identified antigens. Expansion of antigen-specific CD4+ T cells with viral peptide pools was carried out by the ViraFEST assay before sequencing. Cells that had been cultured for roughly ten days were the source of isolated CD4+ T cells. Convalescent patients had PCR-confirmed SARS-CoV-2 infection between March and December 2020. Each participant was given two doses of one vaccine (BNT162b2 or mRNA-1273). The input for sequencing was CD4+ T cells from PBMCs cultured with SARS-CoV-2 spike peptides, taken after COVID-19 vaccination. These receptors all come from a human donor who had a prior SARS-CoV-2 infection.

The chain couples TRBV7-3 to TRBJ2-2, with 11 positions matching TRBD2. The CDR3 is 15 amino acids. The germline V gene encodes CDR1 SGHTA and CDR2 FQGTGA. The ends lost 3 bases at V and 5 bases at J; junction bases unmatched: 2. The CDR3 loop reads CASSLTSGATGELFF. As DNA, the CDR3 is TGTGCCAGCAGCTTGACTAGCGGGGCTACCGGGGAGCTGTTTTTT. Based on the CDR3 plus reference TRBV7-3 and TRBJ2-2, the full variable domain is GAGVSQTPSNKVTEKGKYVELRCDPISGHTALYWYRQSLGQGPEFLIYFQGTGAADDSGLPNDRFFAVRPEGSVSTLKIQRTERGDSAVYLCASSLTSGATGELFFGEGSRLTVL.

J is TRBJ1-2 and V is TRBV10-3, with 7 bases aligning to TRBD1. Germline-derived CDR1 and CDR2 are ENHRY and SYGVKD. J gave up 0 bases and V 4 bases, and 11 bases lay outside the gene matches. The CDR3 extends over 17 amino acids. This CDR3 is CAISVLPGQNSNYGYTF. CDR3 coding DNA: TGTGCCATCAGTGTACTACCGGGACAGAATTCTAACTATGGCTACACCTTC.

The rearrangement links TRBV25-1 to TRBJ2-5; 8 nucleotides align to TRBD2. Germline assignment: CDR1 MGHDK and CDR2 SYGVNS. The trim removed 2 bases at V and 4 bases at J, leaving 6 bases unmatched. The CDR3 totals 15 residues. For the CDR3, the DNA is TGTGCCAGCAGTGAACCGGGGGGGCCCGCAGAGACCCAGTACTTC. It is translated as CASSEPGGPAETQYF.

The V call is TRBV2, the J call TRBJ2-3; the D gene is possibly TRBD2 (5 bases). The CDR3 extends over 13 amino acids. Trimming shortened V by 8 bases and J by 5 bases, and 14 bases separated the two germline ends. Per the germline V gene, CDR1 is SNHLY and CDR2 is FYNNEI. CDR3 coding DNA: TGTGCCAGCTTAGGGCTAGCCGGAGATACGCAGTATTTT. Protein: CASLGLAGDTQYF.

The V call is TRBV5-5, the J call TRBJ1-5; perhaps TRBD1 as D (6 bases). The V end was cut by 2 bases, the J end by 8 bases, with 17 bases between. There are 15 residues in the CDR3. CDR1 and CDR2 from the germline V gene are SGHKS and YYEKEE (reference sequence). CDR3 nucleotides: TGTGCCAGCAGCTTAGGGACAACCGCAGGGGAGCCCCAGCATTTT. Amino acid sequence: CASSLGTTAGEPQHF. Drawing the rest from reference TRBV5-5 and TRBJ1-5, the complete variable domain is DAGVTQSPTHLIKTRGQQVTLRCSPISGHKSVSWYQQVLGQGPQFIFQYYEKEERGRGNFPDRFSARQFPNYSSELNVNALLLGDSALYLCASSLGTTAGEPQHFGDGTRLSIL.

The J gene is TRBJ2-1, the V gene TRBV9, with TRBD1 matching 7 bases. The CDR3 runs 15 residues. V was clipped by 3 bases and J by 4 bases; unmatched bases: 7. CDR1 SGDLS and CDR2 YYNGEE come from the germline V gene. In DNA, the CDR3 is TGTGCCAGCAGCGCCCAGGGGGATTTTTACAATGAGCAGTTCTTC. Encoded protein: CASSAQGDFYNEQFF.

The chain uses TRBV12-3 or TRBV12-4 and TRBJ1-6; D not resolved. This CDR3 is 13 amino acids long. The V end lost 2 bases, the J end lost 3 bases, and 2 bases lay between the germline ends. In DNA form, the CDR3 reads TGTGCCAGCAGTTTAAACTATAATTCACCCCTCCACTTT. Amino acid sequence: CASSLNYNSPLHF.

The chain employs TRBV27 and TRBJ1-5; a possible D gene is TRBD1 (5 bases). The V end was cut by 6 bases, the J end by 3 bases, with 21 bases between. Germline V gene sequence: CDR1 MNHEY, CDR2 SMNVEV (reference sequence). This CDR3 spans 17 amino acids. CDR3 residues: CASRRGTGALDNQPQHF. The CDR3 region has the DNA TGTGCCAGCAGAAGGGGCACAGGAGCCCTCGACAATCAGCCCCAGCATTTT.

The chain has TRBV5-1 and TRBJ1-2; D is possibly TRBD1 (6 bases). This CDR3 region has 20 residues. Germline V gene sequence: CDR1 SGHRS, CDR2 YFSETQ. V lost 0 bases and J 5 bases, leaving 29 bases between the germline ends. CDR3 sequence reads: CASSLVTFDLGGYRPYGYTF. The CDR3 nucleotides are TGCGCCAGCAGCTTGGTGACGTTCGACCTAGGGGGATACCGACCTTATGGCTACACCTTC.